This T cell receptor beta chain derives from a study of molecular identifiers for immune sequencing clone quantification. Study outcomes and limitations: Clones carrying above 20 RNA copies accounted for over 99% of effector molecules, under 1% in naive cells.

The germline V gene encodes CDR1 SGHRS and CDR2 YFSETQ. The CDR3 covers 14 residues. Generation of bulk TCR libraries relied on previously described methods and listed TCR primers. TCRdb analysed the PCR reads with MiXCR anew, one entry per CDR3 protein. The sample has about 640,000 distinct CDR3 sequences; less than 20% are singletons. On this clonotype itself: Its antigen is still unknown. Sequence at one end of the junction differs from germline and may be a read error.

The chain combines TRBV5-1 with TRBJ1-1; the match to TRBD1 covers 10 bases. The specimen was naive CD8+ T cells from blood, with Jurkat cell RNA spiked in. The subset denotes: FACS-sorted CD8+CD4-CCR7+CD45RA+ naive T cells. The clonotype was recovered from a human donor in good health. Some libraries in this study had Jurkat cell RNA spiked in. The CDR3 coding sequence is TGCGCCAGCAGCCGGGACAGGGGAGGAACTGGAGCTTTCTTT. Translating it yields CASSRDRGGTGAFF. The variable domain in full, completed from reference TRBV5-1 and TRBJ1-1, reads KAGVTQTPRYLIKTRGQQVTLSCSPISGHRSVSWYQQTPGQGLQFLFEYFSETQRNKGNFPGRFSGRQFSNSRSEMNVSTLELGDSALYLCASSRDRGGTGAFFGQGTRLTVV.